These T cell receptor beta chains were read from a single sample in a study of blood T cell repertoires in COVID-19. Clones were read by immunoSEQ multiplex PCR, and TCRdb kept only the in-frame ones, dropping some. This sample has more than 100,000 clones; 85% occur once, and the top ten carry 11%. The source material was peripheral blood. The receptors stem from a man at least 80 years old with acute or convalescent COVID-19. The CDR3 runs from the conserved cysteine through the conserved F or W. D genes are given only for firm matches. Clone size is shown for a subset of rows, as once, few, many or a class of expanded clone.

j_gene: TRBJ1-2; d_gene: TRBD1; abundance: -; v_gene: TRBV6-5; CDR3aa: CASRVGAGQGYGYTF; CDR3nt: TGTGCCAGCAGGGTCGGTGCGGGACAGGGTTATGGCTACACCTTC
j_gene: TRBJ2-7; d_gene: -; abundance: -; v_gene: TRBV6-6; CDR3aa: CANSYLFGEGERHF; CDR3nt: TGTGCCAACAGTTACCTTTTTGGGGAAGGCGAGCGGCACTTC
j_gene: TRBJ1-1; d_gene: -; abundance: -; v_gene: TRBV29-1; CDR3aa: CSVDPYTEAFF; CDR3nt: TGCAGCGTTGACCCTTACACTGAAGCTTTCTTT
j_gene: TRBJ1-3; d_gene: -; abundance: -; v_gene: TRBV9; CDR3aa: CASSVVAQLSSGNTIYF; CDR3nt: TGTGCCAGCAGCGTAGTAGCGCAGCTCAGCTCTGGAAACACCATATATTTT
j_gene: TRBJ1-5; d_gene: -; abundance: -; v_gene: TRBV7-3; CDR3aa: CASSLRESYSNQPQHF; CDR3nt: TGTGCCAGCAGCTTAAGAGAATCATATAGCAATCAGCCCCAGCATTTT
j_gene: TRBJ2-1; d_gene: -; abundance: -; v_gene: TRBV6-1; CDR3aa: CASSERGGNSYNEQFF; CDR3nt: TGTGCCAGCAGTGAACGGGGCGGGAACTCCTACAATGAGCAGTTCTTC
j_gene: TRBJ1-2; d_gene: -; abundance: -; v_gene: TRBV6-5; CDR3aa: CATFVNYGYTF; CDR3nt: TGTGCCACGTTCGTTAACTATGGCTACACCTTC
j_gene: TRBJ2-1; d_gene: TRBD2; abundance: -; v_gene: TRBV3-1/TRBV3-2; CDR3aa: CASSKASGRANEQFF; CDR3nt: TGTGCCAGCAGCAAGGCTAGCGGGAGGGCTAATGAGCAGTTCTTC
j_gene: TRBJ2-3; d_gene: TRBD2; abundance: -; v_gene: TRBV15; CDR3aa: CATSRDQGLAGTDTQYF; CDR3nt: TGTGCCACCAGCAGAGATCAAGGACTAGCGGGAACAGATACGCAGTATTTT
j_gene: TRBJ2-1; d_gene: -; abundance: -; v_gene: TRBV7-8; CDR3aa: CASSVTRGSYNEQFF; CDR3nt: TGTGCCAGCAGCGTCACTAGAGGCTCCTACAATGAGCAGTTCTTC
j_gene: TRBJ2-5; d_gene: -; abundance: few; v_gene: TRBV4-2; CDR3aa: CASSQDLGGWETQYF; CDR3nt: TGTGCCAGCAGCCAAGATCTAGGGGGTTGGGAGACCCAGTACTTC
j_gene: TRBJ1-4; d_gene: -; abundance: -; v_gene: TRBV7-6; CDR3aa: CASSLDRASNEKLFF; CDR3nt: TGTGCCAGCAGCTTAGACAGGGCAAGTAATGAAAAACTGTTTTTT
j_gene: TRBJ1-2; d_gene: -; abundance: -; v_gene: TRBV5-4; CDR3aa: CASSLVGVNGYTF; CDR3nt: TGTGCCAGCAGCCTTGTAGGGGTCAATGGCTACACCTTC
j_gene: TRBJ1-5; d_gene: -; abundance: -; v_gene: TRBV27; CDR3aa: CASSLVRGGQPQHF; CDR3nt: TGTGCCAGCAGTTTAGTCAGGGGTGGTCAGCCCCAGCATTTT
j_gene: TRBJ1-2; d_gene: -; abundance: once; v_gene: TRBV18; CDR3aa: CASSPNREGGYTF; CDR3nt: TGTGCCAGCTCACCGAACAGGGAAGGGGGCTACACCTTC
j_gene: TRBJ1-6; d_gene: -; abundance: -; v_gene: TRBV6-1; CDR3aa: CASSESGHSSYNSPLHF; CDR3nt: TGTGCCAGCAGTGAATCGGGACATAGCTCCTATAATTCACCCCTCCACTTT
j_gene: TRBJ1-1; d_gene: -; abundance: -; v_gene: TRBV10-2; CDR3aa: CASSPDRDTEAFF; CDR3nt: TGCGCCAGCAGTCCGGACAGAGACACTGAAGCTTTCTTT
j_gene: TRBJ1-2; d_gene: TRBD1; abundance: -; v_gene: TRBV27; CDR3aa: CASSLNRDSFWYGYTF; CDR3nt: TGTGCCAGCAGCTTAAATCGGGACAGTTTCTGGTATGGCTACACCTTC
j_gene: TRBJ2-2; d_gene: -; abundance: -; v_gene: TRBV5-5; CDR3aa: CASSLEGVGGELFF; CDR3nt: TGTGCCAGCAGCTTGGAAGGAGTTGGCGGGGAGCTGTTTTTT
j_gene: TRBJ1-2; d_gene: -; abundance: -; v_gene: TRBV5-5; CDR3aa: CASSFGTSLGGYTF; CDR3nt: TGTGCCAGCAGCTTCGGGACAAGCCTTGGCGGCTACACCTTC
j_gene: TRBJ2-3; d_gene: -; abundance: -; v_gene: TRBV2; CDR3aa: CASSEAVSPPDTQYF; CDR3nt: TGTGCCAGCAGTGAAGCGGTTAGCCCCCCAGATACGCAGTATTTT
j_gene: TRBJ2-7; d_gene: TRBD2; abundance: -; v_gene: TRBV4-2; CDR3aa: CASSQERGGLYEQYF; CDR3nt: TGTGCCAGCAGCCAGGAGCGGGGGGGCCTCTACGAGCAGTACTTC
j_gene: TRBJ2-1; d_gene: TRBD2; abundance: -; v_gene: TRBV30; CDR3aa: CAWSVRGLAGGPRGQFF; CDR3nt: TGTGCCTGGAGTGTAAGAGGACTAGCGGGAGGCCCAAGAGGGCAGTTCTTC
j_gene: TRBJ1-5; d_gene: TRBD1; abundance: -; v_gene: TRBV6-5; CDR3aa: CASRGQGPGNQPQHF; CDR3nt: TGTGCCAGCAGGGGACAGGGACCTGGCAATCAGCCCCAGCATTTT
j_gene: TRBJ1-5; d_gene: TRBD1; abundance: once; v_gene: TRBV27; CDR3aa: CASSLPPNRTLGGQGAGGNQPQHF; CDR3nt: TGTGCCAGCAGTTTACCCCCTAACCGGACCCTGGGCGGACAGGGGGCAGGTGGCAATCAGCCCCAGCATTTT